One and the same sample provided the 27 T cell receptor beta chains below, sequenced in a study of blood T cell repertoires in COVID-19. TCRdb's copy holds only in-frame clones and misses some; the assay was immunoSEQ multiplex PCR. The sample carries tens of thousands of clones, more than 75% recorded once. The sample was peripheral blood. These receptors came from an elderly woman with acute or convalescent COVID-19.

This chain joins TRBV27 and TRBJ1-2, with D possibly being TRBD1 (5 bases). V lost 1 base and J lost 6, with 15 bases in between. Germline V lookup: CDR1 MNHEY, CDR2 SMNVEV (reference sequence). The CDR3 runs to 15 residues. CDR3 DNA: TGTGCCAGCAGTTTATTTGTGGGGCGCGCGGATGGCTACACCTTC. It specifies CASSLFVGRADGYTF.

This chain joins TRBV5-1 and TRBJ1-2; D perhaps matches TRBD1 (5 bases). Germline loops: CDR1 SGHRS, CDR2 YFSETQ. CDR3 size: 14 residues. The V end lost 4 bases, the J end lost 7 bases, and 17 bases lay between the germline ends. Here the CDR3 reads CASSVLSQGGGYTF. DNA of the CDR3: TGCGCCAGCAGCGTTTTATCGCAGGGTGGTGGCTACACCTTC.

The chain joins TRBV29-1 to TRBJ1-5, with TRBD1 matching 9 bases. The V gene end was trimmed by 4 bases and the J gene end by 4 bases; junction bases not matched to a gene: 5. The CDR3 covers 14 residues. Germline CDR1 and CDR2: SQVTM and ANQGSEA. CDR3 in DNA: TGCAGCGTTGTCCAGGGACAGGGAAATCAGCCCCAGCATTTT. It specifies CSVVQGQGNQPQHF.

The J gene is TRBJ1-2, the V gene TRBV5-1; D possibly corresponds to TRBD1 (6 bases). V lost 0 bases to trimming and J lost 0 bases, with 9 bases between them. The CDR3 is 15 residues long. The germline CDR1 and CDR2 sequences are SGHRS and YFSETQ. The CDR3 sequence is CASSLESGANYGYTF. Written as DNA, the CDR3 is TGCGCCAGCAGCTTGGAGTCAGGGGCTAACTATGGCTACACCTTC.

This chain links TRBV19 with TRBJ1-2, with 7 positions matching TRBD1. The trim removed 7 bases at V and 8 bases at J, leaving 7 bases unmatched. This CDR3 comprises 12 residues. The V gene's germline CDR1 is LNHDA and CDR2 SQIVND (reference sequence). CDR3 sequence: CASTSTGWGYTF. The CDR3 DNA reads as TGTGCCAGTACCTCGACAGGGTGGGGCTACACCTTC.

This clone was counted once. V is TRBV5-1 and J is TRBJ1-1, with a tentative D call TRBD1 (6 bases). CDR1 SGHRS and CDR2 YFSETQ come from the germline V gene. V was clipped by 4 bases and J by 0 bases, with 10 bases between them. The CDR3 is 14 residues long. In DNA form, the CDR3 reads TGCGCCAGCAGCCCCCGACAGGTGAACACTGAAGCTTTCTTT. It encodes CASSPRQVNTEAFF.

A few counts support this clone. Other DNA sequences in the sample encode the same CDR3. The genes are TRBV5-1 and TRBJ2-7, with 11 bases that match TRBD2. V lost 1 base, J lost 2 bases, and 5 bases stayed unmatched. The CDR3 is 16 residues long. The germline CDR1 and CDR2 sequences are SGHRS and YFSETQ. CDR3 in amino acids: CASSLWTSGPTYEQYF. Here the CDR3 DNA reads TGCGCCAGCAGCTTGTGGACTAGCGGGCCCACCTACGAGCAGTACTTC.

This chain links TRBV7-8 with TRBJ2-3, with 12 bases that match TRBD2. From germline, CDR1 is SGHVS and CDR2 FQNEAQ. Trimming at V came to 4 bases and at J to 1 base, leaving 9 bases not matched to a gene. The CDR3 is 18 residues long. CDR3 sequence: CASSSRLAGVSRTDTQYF. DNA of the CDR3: TGTGCCAGCAGCTCCCGACTAGCGGGGGTGTCTCGCACAGATACGCAGTATTTT.

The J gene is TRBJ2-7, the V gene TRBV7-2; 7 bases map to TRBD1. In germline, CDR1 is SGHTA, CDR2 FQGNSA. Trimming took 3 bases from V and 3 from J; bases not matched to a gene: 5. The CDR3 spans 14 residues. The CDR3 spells CASSLTGMLYEQYF. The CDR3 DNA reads TGTGCCAGCAGCTTGACAGGGATGCTCTACGAGCAGTACTTC.

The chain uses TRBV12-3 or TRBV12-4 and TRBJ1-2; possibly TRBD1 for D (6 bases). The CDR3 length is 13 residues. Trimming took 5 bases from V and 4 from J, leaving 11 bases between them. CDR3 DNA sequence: TGTGCCAGCAGTCTAACAGGGTTCTATGGCTACACCTTC. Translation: CASSLTGFYGYTF.

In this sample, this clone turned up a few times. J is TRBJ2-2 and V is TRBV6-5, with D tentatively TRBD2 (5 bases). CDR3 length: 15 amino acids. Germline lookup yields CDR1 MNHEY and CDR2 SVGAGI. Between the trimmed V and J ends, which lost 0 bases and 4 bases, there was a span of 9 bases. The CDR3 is CASSYSRVPTGELFF. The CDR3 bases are TGTGCCAGCAGTTACTCGAGGGTCCCCACCGGGGAGCTGTTTTTT.

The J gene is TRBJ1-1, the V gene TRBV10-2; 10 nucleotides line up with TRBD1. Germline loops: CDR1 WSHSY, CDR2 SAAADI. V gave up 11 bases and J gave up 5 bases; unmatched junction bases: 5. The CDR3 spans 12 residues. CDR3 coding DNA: TGCGCCTCCGGACAGGGGGAGACTGAAGCTTTCTTT. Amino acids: CASGQGETEAFF.

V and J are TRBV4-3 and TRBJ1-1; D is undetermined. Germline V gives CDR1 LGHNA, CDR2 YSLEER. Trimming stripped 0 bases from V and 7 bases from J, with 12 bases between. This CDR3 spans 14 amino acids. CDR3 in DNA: TGCGCCAGCAGCCAAGAGTTCCCTTCAGGTGAAGCTTTCTTT. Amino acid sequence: CASSQEFPSGEAFF.

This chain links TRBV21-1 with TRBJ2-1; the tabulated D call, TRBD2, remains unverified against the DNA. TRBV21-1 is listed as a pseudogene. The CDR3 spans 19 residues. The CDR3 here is CASSKAPSTSELSYNEQFF. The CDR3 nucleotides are TGTGCCAGCAGCAAAGCCCCTTCGACTAGCGAATTATCCTACAATGAGCAGTTCTTC.

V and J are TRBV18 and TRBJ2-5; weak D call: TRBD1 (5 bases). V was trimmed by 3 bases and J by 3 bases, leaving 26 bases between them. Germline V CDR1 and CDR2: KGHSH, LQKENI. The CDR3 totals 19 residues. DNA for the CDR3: TGTGCCAGCTCACCTCTAAGGGGCCCCCGCATGAGTGGAAAAGAGACCCAGTACTTC. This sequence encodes CASSPLRGPRMSGKETQYF.

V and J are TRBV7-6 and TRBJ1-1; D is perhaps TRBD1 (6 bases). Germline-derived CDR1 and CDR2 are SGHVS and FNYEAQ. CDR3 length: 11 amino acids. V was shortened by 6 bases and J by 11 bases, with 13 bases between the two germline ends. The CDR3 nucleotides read TGTGCCAGCAGTCCAGGGGCTATCGCTTTCTTT. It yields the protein CASSPGAIAFF.

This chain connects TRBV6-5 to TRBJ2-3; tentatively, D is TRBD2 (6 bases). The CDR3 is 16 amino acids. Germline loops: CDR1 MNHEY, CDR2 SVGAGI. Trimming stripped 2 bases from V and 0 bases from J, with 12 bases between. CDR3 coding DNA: TGTGCCAGCAGTTACCTCCTCGGGGGTAGCACAGATACGCAGTATTTT. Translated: CASSYLLGGSTDTQYF.

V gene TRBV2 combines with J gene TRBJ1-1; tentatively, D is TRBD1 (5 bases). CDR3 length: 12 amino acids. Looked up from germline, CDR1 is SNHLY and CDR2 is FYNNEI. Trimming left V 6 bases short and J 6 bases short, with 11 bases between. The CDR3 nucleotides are TGTGCCAGCAGACCTACAGGCTCTGAAGCTTTCTTT. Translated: CASRPTGSEAFF.

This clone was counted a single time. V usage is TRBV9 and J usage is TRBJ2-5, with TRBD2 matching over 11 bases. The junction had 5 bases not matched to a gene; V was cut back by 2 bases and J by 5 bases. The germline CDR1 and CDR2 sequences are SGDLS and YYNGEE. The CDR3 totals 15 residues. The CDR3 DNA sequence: TGTGCCAGCAGCGTCTCTAGCGGGGGGAGTGAGACCCAGTACTTC. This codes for CASSVSSGGSETQYF.

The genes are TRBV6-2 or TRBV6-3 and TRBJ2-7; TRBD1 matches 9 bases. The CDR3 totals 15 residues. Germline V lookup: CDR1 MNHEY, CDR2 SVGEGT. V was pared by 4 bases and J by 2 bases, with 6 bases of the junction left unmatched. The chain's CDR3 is CASSSRTGVPYEQYF. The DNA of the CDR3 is TGTGCCAGCAGTTCACGGACAGGGGTTCCCTACGAGCAGTACTTC.

CDR3: CSVISLYRAVDEQFF. CDR3 DNA sequence: TGCAGCGTAATCTCTTTGTACAGGGCGGTCGATGAGCAGTTCTTC. The V call is TRBV29-1, the J call TRBJ2-1; possible D gene TRBD1, 6 bases. The CDR3 totals 15 residues. V was clipped by 6 bases and J by 8 bases, with 23 bases between them. Germline V gene data show CDR1 as SQVTM and CDR2 as ANQGSEA.

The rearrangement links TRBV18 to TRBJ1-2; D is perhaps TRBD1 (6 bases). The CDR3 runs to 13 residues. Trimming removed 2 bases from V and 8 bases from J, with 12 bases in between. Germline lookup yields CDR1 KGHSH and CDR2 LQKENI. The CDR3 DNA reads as TGTGCCAGCTCACCAGTGCCAGGGGAAGGCTACACCTTC. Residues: CASSPVPGEGYTF.

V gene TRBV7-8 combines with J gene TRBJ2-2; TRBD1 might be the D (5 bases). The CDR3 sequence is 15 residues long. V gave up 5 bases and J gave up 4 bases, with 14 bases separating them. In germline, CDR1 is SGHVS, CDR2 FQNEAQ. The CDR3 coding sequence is TGTGCCAGCAGCGCCCAGGGCCCCGGCACCGGGGAGCTGTTTTTT. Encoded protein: CASSAQGPGTGELFF.

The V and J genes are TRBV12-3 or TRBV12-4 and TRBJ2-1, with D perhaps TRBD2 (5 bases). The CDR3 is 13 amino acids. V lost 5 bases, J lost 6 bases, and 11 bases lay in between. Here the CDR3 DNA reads TGTGCCAGCAGTCCCCCCGGGGTCAATGAGCAGTTCTTC. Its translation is CASSPPGVNEQFF.

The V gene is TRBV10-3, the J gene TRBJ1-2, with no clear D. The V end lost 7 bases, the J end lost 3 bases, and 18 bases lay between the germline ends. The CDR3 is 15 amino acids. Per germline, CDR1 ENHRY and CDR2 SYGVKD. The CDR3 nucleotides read TGTGCCATCACCTCTGATGGTCGGTCCGACTATGGCTACACCTTC. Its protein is CAITSDGRSDYGYTF.

CDR3 coding DNA: TGTGCCAGCAGTATAACAGGGCAAGGGCTTCTCACAGATACGCAGTATTTT. This encodes CASSITGQGLLTDTQYF. The rearrangement uses TRBV6-2 or TRBV6-3 and TRBJ2-3, with a weak D call TRBD1 (6 bases). CDR1 and CDR2 from the germline V gene are MNHEY and SVGEGT. Trimming took 5 bases from V and 2 from J, leaving 20 bases between them. This CDR3 is built from 17 residues.

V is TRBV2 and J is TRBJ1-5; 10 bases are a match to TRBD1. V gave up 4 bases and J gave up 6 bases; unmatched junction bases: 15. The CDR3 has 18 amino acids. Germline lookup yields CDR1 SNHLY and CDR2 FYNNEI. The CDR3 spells CASSVPGQGSPVSQPQHF. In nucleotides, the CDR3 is TGTGCCAGCAGTGTCCCGGGACAGGGGTCCCCAGTTTCTCAGCCCCAGCATTTT.